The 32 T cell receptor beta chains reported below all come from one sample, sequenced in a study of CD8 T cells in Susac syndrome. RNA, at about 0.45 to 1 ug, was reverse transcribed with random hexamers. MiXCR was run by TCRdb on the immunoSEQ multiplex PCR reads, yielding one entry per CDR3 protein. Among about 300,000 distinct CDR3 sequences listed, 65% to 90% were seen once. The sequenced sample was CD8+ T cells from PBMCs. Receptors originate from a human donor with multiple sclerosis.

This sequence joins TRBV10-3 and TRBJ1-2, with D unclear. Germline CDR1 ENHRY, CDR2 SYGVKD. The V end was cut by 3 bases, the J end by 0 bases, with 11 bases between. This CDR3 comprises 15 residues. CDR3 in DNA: TGTGCCATCAGTGAAGCCAGCCCGGCTAACTATGGCTACACCTTC. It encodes CAISEASPANYGYTF.

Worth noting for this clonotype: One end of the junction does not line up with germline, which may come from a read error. In nucleotides, the CDR3 is TGCAGTGCTCGAGACAGGGCAGCCATCTACGAGCAGTACTTC. Protein product: CSARDRAAIYEQYF. This chain connects TRBV20-1 to TRBJ2-7, with 7 bases lining up with TRBD1. Germline loops: CDR1 DFQATT, CDR2 SNEGSKA (reference sequence). The CDR3 extends over 14 amino acids.

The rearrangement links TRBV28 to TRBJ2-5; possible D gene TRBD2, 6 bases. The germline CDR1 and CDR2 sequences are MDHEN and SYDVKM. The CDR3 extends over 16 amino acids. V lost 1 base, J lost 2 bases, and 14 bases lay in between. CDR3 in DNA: TGTGCCAGCAGTTTATTCACGGTTCGGGGGCAAGAGACCCAGTACTTC. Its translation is CASSLFTVRGQETQYF.

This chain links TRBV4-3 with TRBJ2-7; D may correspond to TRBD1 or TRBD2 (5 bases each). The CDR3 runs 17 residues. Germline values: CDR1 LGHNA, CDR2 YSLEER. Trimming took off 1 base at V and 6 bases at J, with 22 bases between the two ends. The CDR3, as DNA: TGCGCCAGCAGCCAAGTGGGACCGGGACCCGCGACAGTCGAGCAGTACTTC. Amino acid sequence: CASSQVGPGPATVEQYF.

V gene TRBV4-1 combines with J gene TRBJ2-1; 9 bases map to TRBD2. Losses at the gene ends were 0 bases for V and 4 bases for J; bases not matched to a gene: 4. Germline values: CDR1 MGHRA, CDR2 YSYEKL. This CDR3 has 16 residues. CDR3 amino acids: CASSQDGTSLYNEQFF. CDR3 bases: TGCGCCAGCAGCCAAGACGGGACTAGCCTTTACAATGAGCAGTTCTTC.

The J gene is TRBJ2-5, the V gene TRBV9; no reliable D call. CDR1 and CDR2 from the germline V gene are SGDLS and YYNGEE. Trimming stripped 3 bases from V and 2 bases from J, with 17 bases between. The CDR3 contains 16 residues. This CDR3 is CASSADPRTLQETQYF. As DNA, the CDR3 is TGTGCCAGCAGCGCTGACCCTAGGACCCTTCAAGAGACCCAGTACTTC.

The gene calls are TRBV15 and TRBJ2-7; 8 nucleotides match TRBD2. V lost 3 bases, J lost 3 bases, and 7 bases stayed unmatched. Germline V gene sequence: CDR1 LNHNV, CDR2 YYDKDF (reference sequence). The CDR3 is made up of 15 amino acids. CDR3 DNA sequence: TGTGCCACCAGCAGTAAACGGGAGGGCGGCTACGAGCAGTACTTC. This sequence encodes CATSSKREGGYEQYF.

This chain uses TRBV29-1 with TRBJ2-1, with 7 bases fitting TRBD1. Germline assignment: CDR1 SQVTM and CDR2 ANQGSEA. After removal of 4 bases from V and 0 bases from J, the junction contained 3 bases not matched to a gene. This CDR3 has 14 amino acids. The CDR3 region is CSVVGQASYNEQFF. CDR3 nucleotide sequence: TGCAGCGTTGTCGGACAGGCCTCCTACAATGAGCAGTTCTTC.

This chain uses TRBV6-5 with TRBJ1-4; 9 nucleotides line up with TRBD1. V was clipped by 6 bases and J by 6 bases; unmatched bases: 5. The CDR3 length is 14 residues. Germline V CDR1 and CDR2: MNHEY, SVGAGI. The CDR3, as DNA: TGTGCCAGCAGCCTCACAGGGGGCGATGAAAAACTGTTTTTT. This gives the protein CASSLTGGDEKLFF.

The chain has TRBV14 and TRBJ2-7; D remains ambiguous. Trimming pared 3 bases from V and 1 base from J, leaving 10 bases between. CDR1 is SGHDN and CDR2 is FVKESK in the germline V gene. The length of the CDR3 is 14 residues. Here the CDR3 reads CASSQSRVSYEQYF. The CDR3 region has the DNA TGTGCCAGCAGCCAGAGCCGCGTTTCCTACGAGCAGTACTTC.

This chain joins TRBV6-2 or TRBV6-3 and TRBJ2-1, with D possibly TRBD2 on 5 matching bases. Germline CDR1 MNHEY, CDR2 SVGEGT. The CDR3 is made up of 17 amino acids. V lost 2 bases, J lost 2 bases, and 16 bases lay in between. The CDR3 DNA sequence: TGTGCCAGCAGTTACCCCCCGCTAGCCAAAACCTACAATGAGCAGTTCTTC. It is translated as CASSYPPLAKTYNEQFF.

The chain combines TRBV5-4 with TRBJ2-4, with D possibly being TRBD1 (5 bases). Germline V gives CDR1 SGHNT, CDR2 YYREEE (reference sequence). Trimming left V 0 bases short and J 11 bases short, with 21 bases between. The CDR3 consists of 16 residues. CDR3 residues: CASSLVGSGHPLVQYF. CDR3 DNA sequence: TGTGCCAGCAGCTTGGTCGGGTCAGGACACCCTTTAGTTCAGTACTTC.

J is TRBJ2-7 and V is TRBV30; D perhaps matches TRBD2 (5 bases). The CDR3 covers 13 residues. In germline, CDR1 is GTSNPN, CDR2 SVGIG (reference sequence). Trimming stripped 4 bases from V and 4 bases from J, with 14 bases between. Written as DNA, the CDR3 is TGTGCCTGGACTACCACCGCGGGTTACGAGCAGTACTTC. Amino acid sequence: CAWTTTAGYEQYF.

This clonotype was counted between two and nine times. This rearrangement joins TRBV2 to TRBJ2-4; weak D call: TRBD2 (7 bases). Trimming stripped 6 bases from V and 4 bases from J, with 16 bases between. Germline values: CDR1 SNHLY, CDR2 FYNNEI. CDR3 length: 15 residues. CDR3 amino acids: CASRLGGAPKNIQYF. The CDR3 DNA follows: TGTGCCAGCAGACTGGGGGGGGCACCAAAAAACATTCAGTACTTC.

The CDR3 nucleotides are TGTGCCAGCAGTCACGAGGACCCGGAGGAGCTGTTTTTT. Its protein product is CASSHEDPEELFF. This chain joins TRBV6-5 and TRBJ2-2; D is unclear. This CDR3 has 13 residues. Germline CDR1 MNHEY, CDR2 SVGAGI. V was cut by 5 bases and J by 10 bases, with 14 bases left in between.

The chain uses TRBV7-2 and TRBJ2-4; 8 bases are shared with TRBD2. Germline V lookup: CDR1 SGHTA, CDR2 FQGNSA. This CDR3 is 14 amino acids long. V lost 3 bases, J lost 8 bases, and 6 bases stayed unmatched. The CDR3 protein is CASSFASGRDIQYF. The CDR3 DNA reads TGTGCCAGCAGCTTCGCAAGCGGGAGAGACATTCAGTACTTC.

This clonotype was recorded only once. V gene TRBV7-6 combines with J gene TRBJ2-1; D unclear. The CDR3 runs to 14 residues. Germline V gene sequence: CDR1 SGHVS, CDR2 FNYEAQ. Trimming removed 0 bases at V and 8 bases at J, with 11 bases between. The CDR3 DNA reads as TGTGCCAGCAGCTTAGCCGCCCTAGGCTATGAGCAGTTCTTC. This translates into CASSLAALGYEQFF.

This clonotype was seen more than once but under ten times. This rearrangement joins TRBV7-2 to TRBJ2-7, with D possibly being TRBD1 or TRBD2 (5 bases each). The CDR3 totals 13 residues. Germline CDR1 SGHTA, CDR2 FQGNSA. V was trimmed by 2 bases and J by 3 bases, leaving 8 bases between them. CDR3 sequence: CASSLLGVYEQYF. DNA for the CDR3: TGTGCCAGCAGCTTACTGGGGGTCTACGAGCAGTACTTC.

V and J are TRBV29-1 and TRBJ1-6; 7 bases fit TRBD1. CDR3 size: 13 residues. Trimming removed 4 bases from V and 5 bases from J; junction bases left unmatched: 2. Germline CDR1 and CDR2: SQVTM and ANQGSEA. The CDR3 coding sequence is TGCAGCGTTGGGGACAGAAATAATTCACCCCTCCACTTT. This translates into CSVGDRNNSPLHF.

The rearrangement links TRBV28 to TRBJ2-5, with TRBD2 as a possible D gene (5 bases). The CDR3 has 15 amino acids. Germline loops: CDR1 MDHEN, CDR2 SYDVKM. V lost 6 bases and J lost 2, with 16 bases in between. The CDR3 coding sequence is TGTGCCAGCAGCACCTGGAGAGCGGATCAAGAGACCCAGTACTTC. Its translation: CASSTWRADQETQYF.

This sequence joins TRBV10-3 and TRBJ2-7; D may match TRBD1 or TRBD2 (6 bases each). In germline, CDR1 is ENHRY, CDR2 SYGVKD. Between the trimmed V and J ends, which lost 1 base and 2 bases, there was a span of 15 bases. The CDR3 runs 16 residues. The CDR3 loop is CAISELSGGNPYEQYF. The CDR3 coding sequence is TGTGCCATCAGTGAGTTATCCGGGGGCAACCCCTACGAGCAGTACTTC.

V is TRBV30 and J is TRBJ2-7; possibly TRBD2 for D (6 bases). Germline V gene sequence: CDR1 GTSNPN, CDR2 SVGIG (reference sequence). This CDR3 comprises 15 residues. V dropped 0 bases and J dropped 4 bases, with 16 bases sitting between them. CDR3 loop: CAWSVEGLAVYEQYF. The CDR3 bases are TGTGCCTGGAGTGTAGAGGGACTTGCGGTGTACGAGCAGTACTTC.

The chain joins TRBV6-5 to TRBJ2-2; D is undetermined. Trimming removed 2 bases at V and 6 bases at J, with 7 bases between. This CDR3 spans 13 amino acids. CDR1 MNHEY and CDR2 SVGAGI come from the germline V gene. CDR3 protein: CASSYVGPGELFF. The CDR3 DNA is TGTGCCAGCAGTTACGTTGGCCCCGGGGAGCTGTTTTTT.

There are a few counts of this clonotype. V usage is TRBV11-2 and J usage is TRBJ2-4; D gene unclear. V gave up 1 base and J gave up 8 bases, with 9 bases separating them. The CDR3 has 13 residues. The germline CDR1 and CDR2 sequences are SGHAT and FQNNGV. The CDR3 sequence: CASSLGPGYIQYF. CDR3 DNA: TGTGCCAGCAGCTTAGGCCCAGGATACATTCAGTACTTC.

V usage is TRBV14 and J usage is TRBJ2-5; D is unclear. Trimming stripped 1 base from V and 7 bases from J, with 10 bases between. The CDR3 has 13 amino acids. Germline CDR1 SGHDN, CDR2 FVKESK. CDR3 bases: TGTGCCAGCAGCCAAGGTCTCTCCAGGACCCAGTACTTC. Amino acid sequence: CASSQGLSRTQYF.

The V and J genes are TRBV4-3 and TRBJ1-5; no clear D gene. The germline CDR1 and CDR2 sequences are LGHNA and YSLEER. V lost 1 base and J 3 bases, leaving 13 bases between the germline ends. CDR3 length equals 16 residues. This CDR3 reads CASSQGVGLYNQPQHF. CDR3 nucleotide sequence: TGCGCCAGCAGCCAAGGGGTAGGACTTTACAATCAGCCCCAGCATTTT.

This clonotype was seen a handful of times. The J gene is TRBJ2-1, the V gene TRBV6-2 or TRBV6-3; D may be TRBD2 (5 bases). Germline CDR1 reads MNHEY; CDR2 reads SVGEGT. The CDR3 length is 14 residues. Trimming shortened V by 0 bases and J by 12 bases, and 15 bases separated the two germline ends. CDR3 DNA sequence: TGTGCCAGCAGTTACTCTACGGGGAACGAGGGGCAGTTCTTC. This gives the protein CASSYSTGNEGQFF.

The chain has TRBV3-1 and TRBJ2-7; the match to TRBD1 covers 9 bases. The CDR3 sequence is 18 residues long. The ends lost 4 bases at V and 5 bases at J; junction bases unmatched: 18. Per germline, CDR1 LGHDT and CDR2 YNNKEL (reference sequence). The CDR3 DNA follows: TGTGCCAGCAGCCGAAAAAGGCGATTTGGGACAGGGAACCACGAGCAGTACTTC. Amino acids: CASSRKRRFGTGNHEQYF.

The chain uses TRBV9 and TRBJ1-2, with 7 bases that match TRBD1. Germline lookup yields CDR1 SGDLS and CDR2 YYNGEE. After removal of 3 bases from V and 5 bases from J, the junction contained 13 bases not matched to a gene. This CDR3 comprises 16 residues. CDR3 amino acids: CASSAPRGQGSYGYTF. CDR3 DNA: TGTGCCAGCAGCGCCCCTAGGGGGCAGGGTTCATATGGCTACACCTTC.

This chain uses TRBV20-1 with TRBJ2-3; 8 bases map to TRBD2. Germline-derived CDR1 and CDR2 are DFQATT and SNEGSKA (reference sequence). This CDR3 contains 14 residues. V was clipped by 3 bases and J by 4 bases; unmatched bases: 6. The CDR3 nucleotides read TGCAGTGCTAGTCGGGAGGGCGGAGCAGATACGCAGTATTTT. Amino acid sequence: CSASREGGADTQYF.

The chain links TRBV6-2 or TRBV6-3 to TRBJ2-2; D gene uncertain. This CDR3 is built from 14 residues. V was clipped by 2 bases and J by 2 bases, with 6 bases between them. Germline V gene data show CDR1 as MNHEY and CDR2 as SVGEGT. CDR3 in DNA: TGTGCCAGCAGTTACGAACAAAACACCGGGGAGCTGTTTTTT. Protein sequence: CASSYEQNTGELFF.

CDR3 bases: TGTGCCATCAGTGAGTTGGATGGCAATGAGCAGTTCTTC. Encoded protein: CAISELDGNEQFF. This chain uses TRBV10-3 with TRBJ2-1; D unresolved. V was shortened by 1 base and J by 6 bases, with 7 bases between the two germline ends. This CDR3 has 13 amino acids. In germline, CDR1 is ENHRY, CDR2 SYGVKD.